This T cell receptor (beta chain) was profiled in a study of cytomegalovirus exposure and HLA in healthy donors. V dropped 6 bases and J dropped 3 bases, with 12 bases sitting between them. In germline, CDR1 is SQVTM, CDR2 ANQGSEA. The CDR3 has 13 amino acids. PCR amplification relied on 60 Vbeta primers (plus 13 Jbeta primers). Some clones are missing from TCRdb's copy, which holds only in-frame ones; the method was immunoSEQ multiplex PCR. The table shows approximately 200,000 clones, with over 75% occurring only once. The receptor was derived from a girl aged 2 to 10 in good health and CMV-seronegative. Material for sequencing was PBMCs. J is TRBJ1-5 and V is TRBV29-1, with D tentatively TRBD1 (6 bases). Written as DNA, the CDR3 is TGCAGCGTGAGACGGGACAACAATCAGCCCCAGCATTTT. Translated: CSVRRDNNQPQHF.